The text below deals with one T cell receptor beta chain. This clonotype was counted many times. The target of this receptor is not known. Base qualities are not recorded, but no much larger clone differs from it by a single base. Sequenced using an Illumina HiSeq 2500. Quantitative 5'-RACE with molecular barcodes was the method used to prepare the TCR beta libraries. Under the source paper's analysis protocol: A new computational method based on a probabilistic model of VDJ rearrangement was used to identify disease-linked TCR variants. Starting from the raw public reads, TCRdb applied fastp trimming at Q25, assembled clones with MiXCR and retained in-frame beta chains. Entries that share a CDR3 protein sequence are merged under the most common genes and DNA. For this entry, the V and J calls and clone size follow TCRdb and not the study's own pipeline. Counted in this sample were fewer than 250,000 distinct CDR3 sequences; more than 9% of them appeared once. The ten largest clones capture roughly a fifth of the sample.

V loses 3 bases of germline sequence and J loses 4 bases, and the interval between the two ends is 12 bases. Its CDR3 holds 14 amino acids, cysteine through phenylalanine. CDR3 DNA only is kept here, 42 bases in frame from base 1. This entry comes from a study of CD8 T cells in ankylosing spondylitis (dated by TCRdb to the late 2010s). Background for the entire study: The study profiled T cell receptor beta repertoires in healthy donors and ankylosing spondylitis patients to find disease-linked TCR variants. The whole study cohort included 85 to 120 healthy donors and 20 to 25 ankylosing spondylitis patients. Peripheral blood was sampled, and synovial fluid was also collected from ankylosing spondylitis patients. Paper-wide results and their limitations: Significant enrichment of the disease-linked clones was reported in matched synovial fluid samples from ankylosing spondylitis patients. Blood from ankylosing spondylitis patients appeared to be characterized by a TCR beta motif made up of 8 or 9 highly homologous amino acid variants. A CD8+ phenotype was shown by the disease-linked clones, which were found at relatively low frequencies in peripheral blood. Some of the motif variants had been reported before in the synovial fluid and blood of reactive arthritis patients, a finding that suggests common disease-initiation mechanisms.

Here the chain combines TRBV12-3 or TRBV12-4 and TRBJ1-1; the D segment could be TRBD1, given 5 matching bases. Sequencing was carried out using blood, either unsorted or a sorted T cell fraction (not recorded which). This clonotype was obtained from a male donor with ankylosing spondylitis or in good health (not recorded which). The DNA reads TGTGCCAGCAGTTTCAGGGCGGTGGGCACTGAAGCTTTCTTT. This sequence encodes CASSFRAVGTEAFF.